This record covers a single T cell receptor (beta chain). Its antigen is as yet unknown. This record comes from a study of OX40 agonist ivuxolimab in advanced cancers. Study information: Patients in dose escalation had liver, melanoma, kidney or head and neck cancers.

Whole-study findings and limits: It was also the case that some nonresponders had low normalized T-cell clonal expansion. Clonal expansion in partial responders at 0.1-3.0 mg/kg ranked among the lowest. Clonal expansion was seen in CD4+ and CD8+ blood T cells by week 6 at 0.1 to 3.0 mg/kg.

Assay: immunoSEQ multiplex PCR; the TCRdb copy retains only in-frame clones and omits some. The table has under 20,000 clones, roughly 80% seen once. With V trimmed by 4 bases and J by 2 bases, 6 bases remained unmatched. Germline CDR1 is MGHRA and CDR2 is YSYEKL. The CDR3 consists of 15 residues. The V gene is TRBV4-1, the J gene TRBJ1-2; 8 bases match TRBD1. The sequence was obtained from an adult with an advanced solid tumor such as melanoma, head and neck, liver or kidney cancer. The sample in question was CD4+ or CD8+ T cells sorted from blood, obtained in a trial of the OX40 agonist ivuxolimab. This chain's CDR3 is CASSLGQGPNYGYTF. CDR3 bases: TGCGCCAGCAGCCTCGGACAGGGCCCCAACTATGGCTACACCTTC.